This entry is about one TCR beta chain. Its antigen is still unknown. Germline V CDR1 and CDR2: SEHNR, FQNEAQ (reference sequence). This CDR3 spans 17 amino acids. V lost 2 bases to trimming and J lost 1 base; unmatched junction nucleotides: 10. This specimen belongs to a study of shared clonotypes between healthy human individuals. Study-wide background: Donors, aged 18 to 49, were two women and three men.

The genomic DNA of each subset was split evenly across several immunoSEQ plates. Some clones are missing from TCRdb's copy, which holds only in-frame ones; the method was immunoSEQ multiplex PCR. The profile covers about 680,000 clones, with 60% to 75% appearing a single time and around 1.8% taken by the ten largest. Study conclusions and caveats: Estimated clonotype richness was generally higher in naive than memory subsets.

The sequence derives from a woman aged 25 to 39 in good health. The V and J genes are TRBV7-9 and TRBJ1-1, with 7 nucleotides matching TRBD1. The source material was memory CD4+ T cells sorted from blood. Sample subset: CD45RA-negative fraction. CDR3 sequence: CASSLFGRRGRNTEAFF. CDR3 nucleotides: TGTGCCAGCAGCTTATTTGGGCGGAGGGGGCGGAACACTGAAGCTTTCTTT.